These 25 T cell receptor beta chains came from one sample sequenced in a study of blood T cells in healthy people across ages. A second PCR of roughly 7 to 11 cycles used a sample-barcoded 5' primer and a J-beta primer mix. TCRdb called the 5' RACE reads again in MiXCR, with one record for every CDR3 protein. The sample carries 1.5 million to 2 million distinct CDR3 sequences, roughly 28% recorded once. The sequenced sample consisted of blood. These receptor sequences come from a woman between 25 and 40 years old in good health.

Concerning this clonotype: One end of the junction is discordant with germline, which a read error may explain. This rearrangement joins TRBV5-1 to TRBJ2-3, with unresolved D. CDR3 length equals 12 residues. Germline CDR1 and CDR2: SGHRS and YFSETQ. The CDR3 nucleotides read TGCGCCGGCAGCTTCCTCGCCGATACGCAGTATTTT. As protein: CAGSFLADTQYF.

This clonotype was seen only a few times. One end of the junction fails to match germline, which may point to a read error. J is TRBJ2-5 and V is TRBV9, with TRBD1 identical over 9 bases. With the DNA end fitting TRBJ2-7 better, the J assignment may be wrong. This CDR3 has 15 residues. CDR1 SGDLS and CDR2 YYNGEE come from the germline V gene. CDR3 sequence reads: CAGSDRDREYSEQYF. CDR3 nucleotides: TGTGCCGGCAGCGACCGGGACAGGGAATATTCCGAGCAGTACTTC.

The CDR3 loop reads CASSIGLTSNEQFF. In DNA form, the CDR3 reads TGTGCCAGCAGTATCGGACTTACCAGCAATGAGCAGTTCTTC. The chain couples TRBV13 to TRBJ2-1, with D possibly matching TRBD2 (5 bases). The V and J ends lost 6 bases and 6 bases respectively, with 15 bases between them. The CDR3 totals 14 residues. CDR1 is PRHDT, CDR2 FYEKMQ, per germline (reference sequence).

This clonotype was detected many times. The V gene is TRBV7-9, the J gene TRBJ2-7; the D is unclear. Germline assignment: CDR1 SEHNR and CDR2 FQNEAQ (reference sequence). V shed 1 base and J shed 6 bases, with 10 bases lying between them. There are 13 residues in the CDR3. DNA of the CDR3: TGTGCCAGCAGCTTAGGTTCGGTCCTCGAGCAGTACTTC. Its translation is CASSLGSVLEQYF. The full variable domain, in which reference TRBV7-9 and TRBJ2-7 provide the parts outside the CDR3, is DTGVSQNPRHKITKRGQNVTFRCDPISEHNRLYWYRQTLGQGPEFLTYFQNEAQLEKSRLLSDRFSAERPKGSFSTLEIQRTEQGDSAMYLCASSLGSVLEQYFGPGTRLTVT.

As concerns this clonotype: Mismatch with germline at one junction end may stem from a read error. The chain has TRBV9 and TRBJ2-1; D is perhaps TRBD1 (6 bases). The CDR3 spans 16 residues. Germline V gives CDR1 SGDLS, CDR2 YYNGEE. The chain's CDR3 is CASSVGSRGSYNGQFF. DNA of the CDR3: TGTGCCAGCAGCGTAGGCTCCAGGGGTTCCTACAATGGGCAGTTCTTC.

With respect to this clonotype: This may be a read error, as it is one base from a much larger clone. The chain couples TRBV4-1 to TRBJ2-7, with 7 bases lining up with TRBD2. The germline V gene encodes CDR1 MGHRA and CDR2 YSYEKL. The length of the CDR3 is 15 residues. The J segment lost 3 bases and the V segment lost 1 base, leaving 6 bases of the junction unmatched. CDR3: CASSQGSGGLYEQYF. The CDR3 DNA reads TGCGCCAGCAGCCAAGGATCGGGGGGTCTCTACGAGCAGTACTTC.

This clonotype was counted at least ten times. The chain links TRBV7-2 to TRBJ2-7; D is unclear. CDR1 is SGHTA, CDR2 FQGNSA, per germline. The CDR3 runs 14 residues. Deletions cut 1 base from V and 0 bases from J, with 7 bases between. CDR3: CASSLEYSSYEQYF. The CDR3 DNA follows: TGTGCCAGCAGCTTAGAGTACAGCTCCTACGAGCAGTACTTC.

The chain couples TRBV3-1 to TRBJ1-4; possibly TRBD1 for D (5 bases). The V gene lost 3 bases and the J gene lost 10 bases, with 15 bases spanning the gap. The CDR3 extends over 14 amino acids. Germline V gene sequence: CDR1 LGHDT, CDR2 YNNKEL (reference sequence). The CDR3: CASSHNSREGKLFF. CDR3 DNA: TGTGCCAGCAGCCATAACTCCAGGGAAGGAAAACTGTTTTTT. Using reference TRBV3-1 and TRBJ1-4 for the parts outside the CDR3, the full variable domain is DTAVSQTPKYLVTQMGNDKSIKCEQNLGHDTMYWYKQDSKKFLKIMFSYNNKELIINETVPNRFSPKSPDKAHLNLHINSLELGDSAVYFCASSHNSREGKLFFGSGTQLSVL.

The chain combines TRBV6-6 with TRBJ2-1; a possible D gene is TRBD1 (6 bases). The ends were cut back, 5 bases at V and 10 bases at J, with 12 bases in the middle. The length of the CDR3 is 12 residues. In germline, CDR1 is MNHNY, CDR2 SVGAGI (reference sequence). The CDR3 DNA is TGTGCCAGCAGTGCCAGGGGTTGGGAGCAGTTCTTC. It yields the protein CASSARGWEQFF.

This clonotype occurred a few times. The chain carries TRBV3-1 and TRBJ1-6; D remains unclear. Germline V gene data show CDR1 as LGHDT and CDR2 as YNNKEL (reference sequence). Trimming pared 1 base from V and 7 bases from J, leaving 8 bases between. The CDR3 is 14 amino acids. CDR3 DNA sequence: TGTGCCAGCAGCCAAGTTATCGGGAATTCACCCCTCCACTTT. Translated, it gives CASSQVIGNSPLHF.

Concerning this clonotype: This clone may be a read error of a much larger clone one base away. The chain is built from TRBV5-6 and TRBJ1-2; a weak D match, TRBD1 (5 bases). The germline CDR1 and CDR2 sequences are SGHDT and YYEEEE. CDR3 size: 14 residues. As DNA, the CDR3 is TGTACCAGCATTAGGAATGGGGGAACGTATGGCTACACCTTC. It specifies CTSIRNGGTYGYTF.

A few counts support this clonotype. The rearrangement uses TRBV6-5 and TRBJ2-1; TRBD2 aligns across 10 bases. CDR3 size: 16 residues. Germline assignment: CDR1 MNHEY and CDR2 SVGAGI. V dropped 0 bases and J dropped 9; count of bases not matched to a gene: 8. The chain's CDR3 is CASSYSSGGTSGEQFF. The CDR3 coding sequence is TGTGCCAGCAGTTACTCTAGCGGGGGGACGTCAGGTGAGCAGTTCTTC.

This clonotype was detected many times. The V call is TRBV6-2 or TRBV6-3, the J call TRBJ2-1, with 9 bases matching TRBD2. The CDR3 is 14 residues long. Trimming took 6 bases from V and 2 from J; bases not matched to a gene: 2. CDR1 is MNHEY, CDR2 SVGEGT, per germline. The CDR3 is CASSRTSAYNEQFF. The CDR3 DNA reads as TGTGCCAGCAGCCGGACTAGCGCCTACAATGAGCAGTTCTTC.

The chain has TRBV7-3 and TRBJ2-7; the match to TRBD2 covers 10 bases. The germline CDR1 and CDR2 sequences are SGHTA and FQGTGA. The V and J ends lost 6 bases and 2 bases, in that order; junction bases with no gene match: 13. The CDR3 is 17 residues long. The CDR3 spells CASRIPGLAYPPYEQYF. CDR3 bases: TGTGCCAGCAGAATACCGGGACTAGCGTACCCTCCCTACGAGCAGTACTTC.

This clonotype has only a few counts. In DNA form, the CDR3 reads TGTGCCACCAGTGAGATATACAATGAGCAGTTCTTC. Its translation: CATSEIYNEQFF. The chain combines TRBV24-1 with TRBJ2-1; D is unresolved. Germline values: CDR1 KGHDR, CDR2 SFDVKD. The CDR3 is made up of 12 amino acids. V lost 4 bases, J lost 4 bases, and 4 bases lay in between.

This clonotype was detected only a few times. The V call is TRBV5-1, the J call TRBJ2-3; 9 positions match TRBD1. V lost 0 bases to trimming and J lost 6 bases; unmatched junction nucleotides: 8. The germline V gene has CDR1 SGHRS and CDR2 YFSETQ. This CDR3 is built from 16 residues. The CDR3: CASSLALQGARDTQYF. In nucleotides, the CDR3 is TGCGCCAGCAGCTTGGCGTTACAGGGGGCCAGGGATACGCAGTATTTT.

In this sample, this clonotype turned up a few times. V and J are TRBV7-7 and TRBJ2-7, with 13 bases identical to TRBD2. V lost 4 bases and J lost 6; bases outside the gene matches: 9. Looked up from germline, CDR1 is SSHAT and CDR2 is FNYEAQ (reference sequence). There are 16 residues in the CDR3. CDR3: CASSSGLAGAAREQYF. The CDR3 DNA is TGTGCCAGCAGCTCCGGACTAGCGGGAGCTGCGCGCGAGCAGTACTTC.

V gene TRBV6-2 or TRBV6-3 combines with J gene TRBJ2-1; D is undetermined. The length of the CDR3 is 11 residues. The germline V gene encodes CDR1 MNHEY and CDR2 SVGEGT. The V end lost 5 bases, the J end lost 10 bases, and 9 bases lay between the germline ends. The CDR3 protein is CASSENYEQFF. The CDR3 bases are TGTGCCAGCAGTGAAAATTACGAGCAGTTCTTC.

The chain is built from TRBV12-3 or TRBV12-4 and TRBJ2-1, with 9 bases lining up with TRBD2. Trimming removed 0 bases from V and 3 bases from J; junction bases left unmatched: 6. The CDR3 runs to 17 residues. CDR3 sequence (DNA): TGTGCCAGCAGTTTAGCGCGGGGTAGCGGGAGCTACAATGAGCAGTTCTTC. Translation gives CASSLARGSGSYNEQFF.

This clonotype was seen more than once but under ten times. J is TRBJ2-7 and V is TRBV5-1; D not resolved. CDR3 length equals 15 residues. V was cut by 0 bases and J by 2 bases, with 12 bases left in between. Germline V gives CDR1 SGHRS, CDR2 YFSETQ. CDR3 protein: CASSLAAAGAYEQYF. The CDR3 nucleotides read TGCGCCAGCAGCTTGGCTGCTGCTGGGGCCTACGAGCAGTACTTC.

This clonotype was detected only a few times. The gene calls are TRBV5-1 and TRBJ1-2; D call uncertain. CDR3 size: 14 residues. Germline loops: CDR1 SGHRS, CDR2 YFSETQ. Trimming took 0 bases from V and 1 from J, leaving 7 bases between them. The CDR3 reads CASSLAQLNYGYTF. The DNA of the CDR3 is TGCGCCAGCAGCTTGGCCCAGCTTAACTATGGCTACACCTTC.

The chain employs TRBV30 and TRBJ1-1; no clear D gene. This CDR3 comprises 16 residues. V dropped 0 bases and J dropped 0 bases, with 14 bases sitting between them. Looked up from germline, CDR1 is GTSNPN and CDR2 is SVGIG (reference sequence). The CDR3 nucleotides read TGTGCCTGGAGTGTAACCCCAGGTCTCATGAACACTGAAGCTTTCTTT. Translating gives CAWSVTPGLMNTEAFF.

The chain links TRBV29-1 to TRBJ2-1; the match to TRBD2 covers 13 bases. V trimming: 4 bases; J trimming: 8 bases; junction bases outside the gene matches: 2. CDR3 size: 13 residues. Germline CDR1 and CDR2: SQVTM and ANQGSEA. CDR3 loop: CSVGGLAGYEQFF. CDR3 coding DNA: TGCAGCGTTGGGGGACTAGCGGGATATGAGCAGTTCTTC.

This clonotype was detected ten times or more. The CDR3 DNA reads as TGTGCCAGCAGACCCCGGGACAGACCTGGCTACGAGCAGTACTTC. Its protein product is CASRPRDRPGYEQYF. The chain has TRBV27 and TRBJ2-7, with 7 positions matching TRBD1. The V gene's germline CDR1 is MNHEY and CDR2 SMNVEV (reference sequence). With 6 bases clipped from V and 3 bases from J, the junction kept 11 bases outside the gene matches. This CDR3 has 15 amino acids.

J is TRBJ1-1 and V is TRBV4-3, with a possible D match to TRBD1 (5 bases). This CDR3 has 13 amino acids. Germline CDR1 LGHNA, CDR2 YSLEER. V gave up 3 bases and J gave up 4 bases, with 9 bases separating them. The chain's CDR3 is CASSQEGPTEAFF. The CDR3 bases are TGCGCCAGCAGCCAGGAGGGACCCACTGAAGCTTTCTTT.